The 5 T cell receptor beta chains presented below share a single source sample, sequenced in a study of T-cell memory formation after mild COVID-19. MiXCR was run by TCRdb on the 5' RACE reads, yielding one entry per CDR3 protein. Of some 300,000 distinct CDR3 sequences in the sample, roughly a fifth were seen once. The sample was PBMCs or a T cell subset sorted from them (not recorded which). The receptors come from a man aged 18-30 years who had mild COVID-19 (a few samples of this study predate the infection). Cell type and time point are not known.

The chain recombines TRBV5-1 with TRBJ1-5; the D is unclear. This CDR3 comprises 14 residues. The V end was cut by 0 bases, the J end by 11 bases, with 15 bases between. Germline loops: CDR1 SGHRS, CDR2 YFSETQ. The CDR3 nucleotides are TGCGCCAGCAGCTTGGATGACCCCCTGGGGTCCCAGCATTTT. Translating it yields CASSLDDPLGSQHF.

This chain links TRBV7-2 with TRBJ2-4; TRBD2 agrees at 7 bases. V trimming: 3 bases; J trimming: 8 bases; junction bases outside the gene matches: 7. CDR3 length: 14 residues. Germline V gives CDR1 SGHTA, CDR2 FQGNSA. The CDR3 loop reads CASSFERGGYIQYF. CDR3 coding DNA: TGTGCCAGCAGCTTCGAGCGGGGCGGTTACATTCAGTACTTC.

The chain employs TRBV7-2 and TRBJ1-2; TRBD1 aligns across 8 bases. The junction had 9 bases not matched to a gene; V was cut back by 1 base and J by 2 bases. The CDR3 consists of 17 residues. Germline V lookup: CDR1 SGHTA, CDR2 FQGNSA. This chain's CDR3 is CASSLGFRGRSNYGYTF. In DNA, the CDR3 is TGTGCCAGCAGCTTAGGCTTCAGGGGGCGTTCAAACTATGGCTACACCTTC.

The rearrangement joins TRBV5-1 to TRBJ2-1, with 9 nucleotides matching TRBD1. Unmatched junction bases numbered 10, after V lost 5 bases and J lost 13 bases. Looked up from germline, CDR1 is SGHRS and CDR2 is YFSETQ. The CDR3 is made up of 13 amino acids. The DNA of the CDR3 is TGCGCCAGCAGGCCAGATACAGGGGGCAGACAGTTCTTC. Amino acids: CASRPDTGGRQFF. The full variable domain, rest sourced from reference TRBV5-1 and TRBJ2-1, is KAGVTQTPRYLIKTRGQQVTLSCSPISGHRSVSWYQQTPGQGLQFLFEYFSETQRNKGNFPGRFSGRQFSNSRSEMNVSTLELGDSALYLCASRPDTGGRQFFGPGTRLTVL.

The V call is TRBV5-1, the J call TRBJ1-1; possibly TRBD1 for D (5 bases). Deletions cut 2 bases from V and 0 bases from J, with 20 bases between. The CDR3 runs to 18 residues. Looked up from germline, CDR1 is SGHRS and CDR2 is YFSETQ. The CDR3 sequence: CASSFRPEDSYMNTEAFF. The CDR3 nucleotides read TGCGCCAGCAGCTTCAGGCCAGAAGACAGTTATATGAACACTGAAGCTTTCTTT.